This T cell receptor (beta chain) was captured by sequencing in a study of shared clonotypes between healthy human individuals. Trimming removed 8 bases from V and 2 bases from J, with 16 bases in between. Germline CDR1 MNHNS, CDR2 SASEGT. This CDR3 has 15 amino acids. Data came from immunoSEQ multiplex PCR; TCRdb stores just in-frame clones and leaves some out. The top ten clones hold roughly 0.4% of a sample with approximately 1.5 million clones, under 99% of them seen once. This receptor was obtained from a young man in good health. Sequencing was performed on naive CD4+ T cells sorted from blood. The subset was: CD45RA+ positively selected. V and J are TRBV6-1 and TRBJ2-1, with D perhaps matching TRBD2 (6 bases). The DNA of the CDR3 is TGTGCCAGCGGGGTAGGCGGGGCAACCTACAATGAGCAGTTCTTC. As protein: CASGVGGATYNEQFF.